This TCR beta chain was sequenced for a study of beta chain features in type 1 diabetes. The entirety of the isolated RNA underwent reverse transcription, so expressed TCRB transcripts were sequenced. Some clones are missing from TCRdb's copy, which holds only in-frame ones; the method was immunoSEQ multiplex PCR. This sample has about 290,000 clones, with around 7.8% found just once. Per the germline V gene, CDR1 is SGHRS and CDR2 is YFSETQ. The CDR3 length is 16 residues. J gave up 8 bases and V 0 bases, and 10 bases lay outside the gene matches. This clone showed up just a few times. This chain links TRBV5-1 with TRBJ2-1, with 8 bases matching TRBD1. This sequence originates from a woman under 30 in good health. The sample comprised central memory CD4+ T cells from blood. The CDR3 DNA follows: TGCGCCAGCAGCTTGGCCGGTCAGGGGGCATCTGATGAGCAGTTCTTC. This codes for CASSLAGQGASDEQFF.